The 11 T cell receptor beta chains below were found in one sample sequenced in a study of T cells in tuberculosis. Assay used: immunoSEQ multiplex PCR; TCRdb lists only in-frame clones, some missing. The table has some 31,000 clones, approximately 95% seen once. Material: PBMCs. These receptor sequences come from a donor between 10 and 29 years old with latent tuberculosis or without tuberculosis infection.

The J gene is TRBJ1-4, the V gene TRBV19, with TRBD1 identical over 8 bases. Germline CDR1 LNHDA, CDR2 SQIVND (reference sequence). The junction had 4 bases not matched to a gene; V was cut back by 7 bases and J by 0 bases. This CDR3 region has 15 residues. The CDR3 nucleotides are TGTGCCAGTAACCTGGGACAGGCAACTAATGAAAAACTGTTTTTT. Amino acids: CASNLGQATNEKLFF.

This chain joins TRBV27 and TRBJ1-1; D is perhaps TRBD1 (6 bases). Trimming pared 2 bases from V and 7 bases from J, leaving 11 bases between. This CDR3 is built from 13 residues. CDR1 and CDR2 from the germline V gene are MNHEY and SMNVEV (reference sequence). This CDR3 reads CASSLQGIGEAFF. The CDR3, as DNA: TGTGCCAGCAGTTTACAGGGGATAGGTGAAGCTTTCTTT.

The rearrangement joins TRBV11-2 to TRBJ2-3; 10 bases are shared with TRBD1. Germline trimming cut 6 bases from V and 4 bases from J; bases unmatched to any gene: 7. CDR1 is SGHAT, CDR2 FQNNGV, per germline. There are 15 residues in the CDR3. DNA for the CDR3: TGTGCCAGCAGTAAGACAGGGGGCCCCGCAGATACGCAGTATTTT. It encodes CASSKTGGPADTQYF. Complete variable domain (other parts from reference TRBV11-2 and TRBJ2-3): EAGVAQSPRYKIIEKRQSVAFWCNPISGHATLYWYQQILGQGPKLLIQFQNNGVVDDSQLPKDRFSAERLKGVDSTLKIQPAKLEDSAVYLCASSKTGGPADTQYFGPGTRLTVL.

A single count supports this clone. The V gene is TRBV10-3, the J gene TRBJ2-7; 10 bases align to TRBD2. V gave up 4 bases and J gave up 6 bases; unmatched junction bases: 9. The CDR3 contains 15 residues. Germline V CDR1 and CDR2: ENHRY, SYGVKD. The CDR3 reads CAISGASGSLSEQYF. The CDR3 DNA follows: TGTGCCATCAGTGGGGCTAGCGGGAGCCTCTCCGAGCAGTACTTC.

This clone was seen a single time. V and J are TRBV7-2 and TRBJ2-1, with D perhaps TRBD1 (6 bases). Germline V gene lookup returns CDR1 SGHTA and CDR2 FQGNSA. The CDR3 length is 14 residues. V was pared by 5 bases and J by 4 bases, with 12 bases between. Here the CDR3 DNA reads TGTGCCAGCAGCCCCTACAGGGAGTACAATGAGCAGTTCTTC. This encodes CASSPYREYNEQFF.

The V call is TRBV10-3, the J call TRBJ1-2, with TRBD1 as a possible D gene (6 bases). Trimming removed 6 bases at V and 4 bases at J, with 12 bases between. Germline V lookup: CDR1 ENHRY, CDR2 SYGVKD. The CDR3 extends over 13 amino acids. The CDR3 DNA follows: TGTGCCATCAGACCTGACAGGACCTATGGCTACACCTTC. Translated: CAIRPDRTYGYTF.

The CDR3, as DNA: TGTGCCAGCTCACCGACTTCCTCCTTCGACGGTAATGGCTACACCTTC. Protein sequence: CASSPTSSFDGNGYTF. This chain links TRBV18 with TRBJ1-2; D gene uncertain. The CDR3 has 16 amino acids. Germline lookup yields CDR1 KGHSH and CDR2 LQKENI. V lost 3 bases and J 6 bases, leaving 20 bases between the germline ends. Based on the CDR3 plus reference TRBV18 and TRBJ1-2, the full variable domain is NAGVMQNPRHLVRRRGQEARLRCSPMKGHSHVYWYRQLPEEGLKFMVYLQKENIIDESGMPKERFSAEFPKEGPSILRIQQVVRGDSAAYFCASSPTSSFDGNGYTFGSGTRLTVV.

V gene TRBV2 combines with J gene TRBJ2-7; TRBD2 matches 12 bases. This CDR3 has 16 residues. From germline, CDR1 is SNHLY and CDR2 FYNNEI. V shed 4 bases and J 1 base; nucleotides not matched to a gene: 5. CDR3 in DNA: TGTGCCAGCAGTGTCTCACTAGCGGGGGGTTCCTACGAGCAGTACTTC. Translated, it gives CASSVSLAGGSYEQYF.

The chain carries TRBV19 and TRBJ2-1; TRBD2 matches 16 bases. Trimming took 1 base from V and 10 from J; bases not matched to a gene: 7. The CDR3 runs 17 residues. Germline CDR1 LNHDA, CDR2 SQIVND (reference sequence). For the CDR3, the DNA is TGTGCCAGTAGTATAGCGGGACTAGCGGGAGGGATCGGGGAGCAGTTCTTC. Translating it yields CASSIAGLAGGIGEQFF.

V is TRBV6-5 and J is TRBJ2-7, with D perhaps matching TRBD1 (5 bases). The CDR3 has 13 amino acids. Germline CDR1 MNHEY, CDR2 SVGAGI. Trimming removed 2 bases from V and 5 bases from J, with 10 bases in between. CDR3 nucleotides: TGTGCCAGCAGTTACGGGGCAGGTAACGAGCAGTACTTC. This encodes CASSYGAGNEQYF.

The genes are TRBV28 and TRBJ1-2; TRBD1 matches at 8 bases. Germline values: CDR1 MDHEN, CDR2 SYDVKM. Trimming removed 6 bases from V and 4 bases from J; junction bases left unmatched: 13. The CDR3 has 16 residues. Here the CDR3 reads CASSRISDRAPYGYTF. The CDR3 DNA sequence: TGTGCCAGCAGCCGGATTTCGGACAGGGCGCCCTATGGCTACACCTTC.